These 9 T cell receptor beta chains were sequenced from one sample in a study of T cell responses to AZD1222 COVID-19 vaccine. Profiling relied on immunoSEQ multiplex PCR, and the TCRdb table lists in-frame clones only, not all of them. The table lists 100,000 to 120,000 clones, more than 75% of them singletons. The sample here was peripheral blood, taken on day 0 of AZD1222 vaccination. The receptor source for this set is an adult in good health.

V usage is TRBV5-1 and J usage is TRBJ2-1; D is unresolved. Trimming took off 1 base at V and 10 bases at J, with 6 bases between the two ends. This CDR3 contains 11 residues. Looked up from germline, CDR1 is SGHRS and CDR2 is YFSETQ. CDR3 coding DNA: TGCGCCAGCAGCTTGAACCGGGAGCAGTTCTTC. It encodes CASSLNREQFF.

The J gene is TRBJ1-6, the V gene TRBV6-5, with TRBD1 matching over 9 bases. V trimming: 5 bases; J trimming: 10 bases; junction bases outside the gene matches: 6. The CDR3 loop spans 14 amino acids. Germline V CDR1 and CDR2: MNHEY, SVGAGI. For the CDR3, the DNA is TGTGCCAGCAGTATGGGACAGGGTGGCTCACCCCTCCACTTT. This sequence encodes CASSMGQGGSPLHF.

The chain carries TRBV12-3 or TRBV12-4 and TRBJ2-7; TRBD1 agrees at 7 bases. Unmatched junction bases numbered 7, after V lost 10 bases and J lost 4 bases. The CDR3 spans 12 residues. CDR3 residues: CATGDSPYEQYF. CDR3 bases: TGTGCCACCGGGGACAGCCCTTACGAGCAGTACTTC.

CDR3 nucleotides: TGTGCCAGCTCAGCCGGGACAGGGCTATACAATGAGCAGTTCTTC. The encoded protein is CASSAGTGLYNEQFF. The chain is built from TRBV18 and TRBJ2-1; 9 positions match TRBD1. CDR1 is KGHSH and CDR2 is LQKENI in the germline V gene. The CDR3 is 15 residues long. With V trimmed by 5 bases and J by 4 bases, 6 bases remained unmatched.

J is TRBJ1-4 and V is TRBV5-5; D call uncertain. CDR1 SGHKS and CDR2 YYEKEE come from the germline V gene (reference sequence). This CDR3 spans 14 amino acids. V dropped 0 bases and J dropped 5 bases, with 8 bases sitting between them. In DNA, the CDR3 is TGTGCCAGCAGCTTGGAGCTCGTGAATGAAAAACTGTTTTTT. Translated, it gives CASSLELVNEKLFF.

V and J are TRBV28 and TRBJ2-3, with D perhaps TRBD2 (5 bases). V dropped 5 bases and J dropped 4 bases, with 13 bases sitting between them. The CDR3 is 14 amino acids. Germline V lookup: CDR1 MDHEN, CDR2 SYDVKM. This CDR3 reads CASSREYPPDTQYF. The CDR3 nucleotides are TGTGCCAGCAGTAGGGAGTACCCCCCAGATACGCAGTATTTT. The full variable domain, in which reference TRBV28 and TRBJ2-3 provide the parts outside the CDR3, is DVKVTQSSRYLVKRTGEKVFLECVQDMDHENMFWYRQDPGLGLRLIYFSYDVKMKEKGDIPEGYSVSREKKERFSLILESASTNQTSMYLCASSREYPPDTQYFGPGTRLTVL.

The V call is TRBV2, the J call TRBJ1-5; D is unresolved. The CDR3 totals 13 residues. Germline V gene sequence: CDR1 SNHLY, CDR2 FYNNEI. V was shortened by 6 bases and J by 9 bases, with 15 bases between the two germline ends. CDR3 in amino acids: CASSHGRLRPQHF. Here the CDR3 DNA reads TGTGCCAGCAGCCACGGACGGCTCCGGCCCCAGCATTTT.

The chain combines TRBV7-9 with TRBJ2-7, with a weak D call TRBD2 (6 bases). V lost 4 bases and J 5 bases, leaving 15 bases between the germline ends. This CDR3 has 14 amino acids. The germline CDR1 and CDR2 sequences are SEHNR and FQNEAQ (reference sequence). DNA of the CDR3: TGTGCCAGCAGCTCGGGACTCCGGCCAGACGAGCAGTACTTC. Translating gives CASSSGLRPDEQYF.

This chain connects TRBV10-3 to TRBJ2-7; weak D call: TRBD1 (5 bases). Per germline, CDR1 ENHRY and CDR2 SYGVKD. This CDR3 has 14 amino acids. V dropped 3 bases and J dropped 2 bases, with 11 bases sitting between them. CDR3 in DNA: TGTGCCATCAGTGACCCGACAGCCCCCTACGAGCAGTACTTC. Its protein product is CAISDPTAPYEQYF.